Here is one T cell receptor beta chain with its context. The protocol was immunoSEQ multiplex PCR, while the TCRdb copy is restricted to in-frame clones and leaves out a portion. The table records over 120,000 clones, about four fifths of them present only once. The sample comes from a study of blood T cell repertoires in COVID-19. Study details: The origin of the acute and convalescent COVID-19 samples was the United States, Italy and Spain. The analysed material was cDNA or gDNA that came from T cells, B-cell-depleted T cells, or PBMCs.

V lost 5 bases and J lost 2; bases outside the gene matches: 8. From germline, CDR1 is PRHDT and CDR2 FYEKMQ (reference sequence). The CDR3 runs 15 residues. Sequencing was done on a sample of peripheral blood. This TCR was sampled from a human donor in a cohort sampled during active COVID-19. V and J are TRBV13 and TRBJ2-7; 8 nucleotides align to TRBD2. Here the CDR3 reads CASSPREGLTYEQYF. CDR3 in DNA: TGTGCCAGCAGCCCCCGGGAGGGCCTGACCTACGAGCAGTACTTC.